This TCR beta chain was sequenced in a study of response to subunit inactivated influenza vaccine. Findings and limits, study-wide: There was a suggestion from the authors that each seasonal influenza vaccination recruits few new T cells.

MiXCR, run by TCRdb on the RT-PCR reads, gives a single entry per CDR3 protein. The sample has about 480,000 distinct CDR3 sequences; 10% to 15% are singletons. On this clonotype: Its cognate antigen is unknown.

This receptor was taken from a man aged 50 or older who received an inactivated influenza vaccine. Source: PBMCs from blood, taken about 40 days after vaccination.

CDR3 region: CSARDIQGANEQFF. The DNA of the CDR3 is TGCAGTGCTAGAGACATACAGGGGGCGAATGAGCAGTTCTTC. The chain combines TRBV20-1 with TRBJ2-1; 9 nucleotides agree with TRBD1. The CDR3 spans 14 residues. Germline assignment: CDR1 DFQATT and CDR2 SNEGSKA (reference sequence). Trimming at V came to 0 bases and at J to 7 bases, leaving 4 bases not matched to a gene.